This T cell receptor (beta chain) was obtained from a study of CD8 T cells in ankylosing spondylitis. Study outcomes and limitations: In ankylosing spondylitis blood, a motif of roughly eight highly homologous TCR beta variants appeared characteristic. In peripheral blood, disease-linked CD8+ clones occurred at relatively low frequencies.

For this clonotype: Its antigen is undetermined.

TCRdb fed the 5' RACE reads into MiXCR, producing one record per CDR3 protein. The data contain about 750,000 distinct CDR3 sequences, around 20% of them seen just once; the ten biggest clones take up around a fifth. Specimen: blood, either unsorted or a sorted T cell fraction (not recorded which). The clonotype originates from a male donor with ankylosing spondylitis.

The CDR3 protein is CASSFSGIGDEQYF. The CDR3 region has the DNA TGTGCCAGCAGCTTTTCCGGGATCGGCGACGAGCAGTACTTC. The rearrangement uses TRBV7-8 and TRBJ2-7, with TRBD2 as a possible D gene (5 bases). V was clipped by 3 bases and J by 5 bases, with 14 bases between them. The CDR3 totals 14 residues. Germline CDR1 is SGHVS and CDR2 is FQNEAQ.